This T cell receptor beta chain was observed in a study of shared clonotypes between healthy human individuals. The authors ran the assay at deep level. Produced via immunoSEQ multiplex PCR; TCRdb's table is partial and in-frame only. There are about 980,000 clones in the sample; approximately 76% occur only once, and over 1.3% lies in the top ten. Germline values: CDR1 SGHRS, CDR2 YFSETQ. This CDR3 has 13 residues. V was shortened by 4 bases and J by 3 bases, with 11 bases between the two germline ends. The sequence derives from a young man in good health. The sample was memory CD4+ T cells sorted from blood. Subset: CD45RA-negative fraction. The chain couples TRBV5-1 to TRBJ2-7, with D unresolved. The CDR3 DNA is TGCGCCAGCAGCAAGGATGGCTACTACGAGCAGTACTTC. Protein: CASSKDGYYEQYF.